These 30 T cell receptor beta chains share one sample of origin, sequenced in a study of blood T cell repertoires in COVID-19. Produced via immunoSEQ multiplex PCR; TCRdb's table is partial and in-frame only. In the table there are 150,000 or so clones, approximately 87% of which are singletons. The sample was peripheral blood. The receptors derive from an elderly man with acute or convalescent COVID-19.

This sequence joins TRBV28 and TRBJ2-3; tentative D call: TRBD2 (6 bases). The CDR3 runs to 15 residues. The V gene's germline CDR1 is MDHEN and CDR2 SYDVKM. V lost 7 bases and J 0 bases, leaving 14 bases between the germline ends. CDR3 region: CASNPGRSSTDTQYF. CDR3 nucleotide sequence: TGTGCCAGCAACCCCGGGAGAAGTAGCACAGATACGCAGTATTTT.

The chain carries TRBV15 and TRBJ2-7; 10 positions match TRBD1. Germline-derived CDR1 and CDR2 are LNHNV and YYDKDF (reference sequence). V trimming: 2 bases; J trimming: 2 bases; junction bases outside the gene matches: 9. The CDR3 runs 17 residues. The CDR3 region has the DNA TGTGCCACCAGCAGATCTTACCCCGGGACAGGGGCCTACGAGCAGTACTTC. This encodes CATSRSYPGTGAYEQYF.

This chain uses TRBV18 with TRBJ2-7; D call uncertain. The germline gives CDR1 KGHSH, CDR2 LQKENI. The CDR3 runs 11 residues. The V gene lost 3 bases and the J gene lost 5 bases, with 5 bases spanning the gap. The CDR3 loop reads CASSPSDEQYF. CDR3 DNA: TGTGCCAGCTCACCCTCTGACGAGCAGTACTTC.

The gene calls are TRBV4-1 and TRBJ2-2; 7 positions agree with TRBD2. Germline CDR1 reads MGHRA; CDR2 reads YSYEKL. Trimming took 3 bases from V and 5 from J; bases not matched to a gene: 6. The CDR3 spans 15 residues. DNA of the CDR3: TGCGCCAGCAGCCAGGGGGGGTTGGGAACCGGGGAGCTGTTTTTT. This encodes CASSQGGLGTGELFF.

The chain couples TRBV5-6 to TRBJ1-6, with D possibly matching TRBD1 (5 bases). Germline V CDR1 and CDR2: SGHDT, YYEEEE. Trimming removed 3 bases from V and 9 bases from J, with 13 bases in between. The CDR3 is 14 amino acids. Written as DNA, the CDR3 is TGTGCCAGCAGCTCGGACAAAGTGCTTTCACCCCTCCACTTT. Translation: CASSSDKVLSPLHF.

The chain carries TRBV5-1 and TRBJ1-3, with a weak D call TRBD1 (6 bases). Germline V CDR1 and CDR2: SGHRS, YFSETQ. The CDR3 consists of 15 residues. V was clipped by 4 bases and J by 4 bases, with 15 bases between them. The DNA for the CDR3 is TGCGCCAGCAGCATACAGGGATACGGCGGAAACACCATATATTTT. Translation: CASSIQGYGGNTIYF.

The J gene is TRBJ2-5, the V gene TRBV15; D possibly corresponds to TRBD1 (6 bases). The CDR3 totals 19 residues. Trimming took 1 base from V and 0 from J, leaving 21 bases between them. The germline gives CDR1 LNHNV, CDR2 YYDKDF (reference sequence). As DNA, the CDR3 is TGTGCCACCAGCAGAGGTTTGATGGGCAGGGGTGGATACCAAGAGACCCAGTACTTC. It yields the protein CATSRGLMGRGGYQETQYF.

The V gene is TRBV6-4, the J gene TRBJ1-1; 8 bases are shared with TRBD1. Trimming removed 6 bases from V and 4 bases from J; junction bases left unmatched: 7. The CDR3 loop spans 14 amino acids. The V gene's germline CDR1 is MRHNA and CDR2 SNTAGT. The CDR3 here is CASRTETGVTEAFF. CDR3 nucleotide sequence: TGTGCCAGCAGGACTGAGACAGGGGTCACTGAAGCTTTCTTT.

This chain links TRBV6-5 with TRBJ1-3; D uncertain. The V end lost 6 bases, the J end lost 0 bases, and 12 bases lay between the germline ends. Germline V gene lookup returns CDR1 MNHEY and CDR2 SVGAGI. The CDR3 has 15 residues. CDR3 in amino acids: CASSRTAPSGNTIYF. CDR3 coding DNA: TGTGCCAGCAGCCGTACTGCCCCCTCTGGAAACACCATATATTTT.

CDR3 sequence: CASSVGKGVDEQYF. Written as DNA, the CDR3 is TGTGCCAGCAGCGTAGGTAAAGGGGTTGACGAGCAGTACTTC. This chain joins TRBV9 and TRBJ2-7; perhaps TRBD1 as D (5 bases). The CDR3 sequence is 14 residues long. The germline V gene has CDR1 SGDLS and CDR2 YYNGEE. V lost 0 bases, J lost 5 bases, and 12 bases lay in between.

The chain is built from TRBV10-2 and TRBJ2-7; 9 nucleotides match TRBD2. Germline assignment: CDR1 WSHSY and CDR2 SAAADI. Germline trimming cut 4 bases from V and 2 bases from J; bases unmatched to any gene: 3. This CDR3 spans 14 amino acids. CDR3 nucleotide sequence: TGCGCCAGCAGTGTAGCTAGCGGGACCTACGAGCAGTACTTC. This sequence encodes CASSVASGTYEQYF.

The rearrangement links TRBV19 to TRBJ1-4; 9 positions match TRBD1. V was clipped by 5 bases and J by 8 bases; unmatched bases: 9. Per the germline V gene, CDR1 is LNHDA and CDR2 is SQIVND (reference sequence). The CDR3 spans 15 residues. The CDR3 is CASSVTGGGGEKLFF. In nucleotides, the CDR3 is TGTGCCAGTAGTGTGACAGGGGGAGGCGGCGAAAAACTGTTTTTT.

This rearrangement joins TRBV19 to TRBJ2-2, with 8 nucleotides matching TRBD1. The CDR3 has 12 residues. The V and J ends lost 11 bases and 6 bases, in that order; junction bases with no gene match: 5. Looked up from germline, CDR1 is LNHDA and CDR2 is SQIVND (reference sequence). The CDR3 reads CAVDRAPGELFF. CDR3 DNA: TGTGCCGTGGACAGGGCCCCCGGGGAGCTGTTTTTT. The full variable domain, in which reference TRBV19 and TRBJ2-2 provide the parts outside the CDR3, is DGGITQSPKYLFRKEGQNVTLSCEQNLNHDAMYWYRQDPGQGLRLIYYSQIVNDFQKGDIAEGYSVSREKKESFPLTVTSAQKNPTAFYLCAVDRAPGELFFGEGSRLTVL.

CDR3 bases: TGCGCCAGCAGCTTGATTATGGGAGTCACCGGGGAGCTGTTTTTT. This gives the protein CASSLIMGVTGELFF. The chain joins TRBV5-1 to TRBJ2-2; TRBD2 might be the D (5 bases). With 1 base removed from V and 4 bases from J, the gap between germline ends came to 11 bases. In germline, CDR1 is SGHRS, CDR2 YFSETQ. The CDR3 runs to 15 residues.

The rearrangement joins TRBV10-3 to TRBJ1-1; 8 bases are shared with TRBD1. Germline loops: CDR1 ENHRY, CDR2 SYGVKD. V lost 6 bases and J lost 10; bases outside the gene matches: 16. The CDR3 sequence is 15 residues long. The CDR3 DNA reads TGTGCCATCAGAATCCTGGACAGGGAGGATTCAGCAGCTTTCTTT. This encodes CAIRILDREDSAAFF.

This clone was detected only once. The chain combines TRBV28 with TRBJ2-7; a weak D match, TRBD1 (5 bases). With 7 bases removed from V and 6 bases from J, the gap between germline ends came to 10 bases. The CDR3 has 11 amino acids. Germline CDR1 reads MDHEN; CDR2 reads SYDVKM. The CDR3 DNA reads as TGTGCCAGCATCATGGGGCGCGAGCAGTACTTC. Its translation: CASIMGREQYF.

The chain links TRBV3-1 (or the pseudogene TRBV3-2) to TRBJ2-5, with 9 nucleotides matching TRBD1. The V and J ends lost 7 bases and 2 bases, in that order; junction bases with no gene match: 8. Germline V gene data show CDR1 as LGHDT and CDR2 as YNNKEL (reference sequence). This CDR3 comprises 15 residues. The CDR3 loop is CASKIRGQGQETQYF. CDR3 DNA sequence: TGTGCCAGCAAAATTAGGGGACAGGGACAAGAGACCCAGTACTTC.

The chain couples TRBV30 to TRBJ2-1, with TRBD2 as a possible D gene (5 bases). From germline, CDR1 is GTSNPN and CDR2 SVGIG (reference sequence). V was cut by 2 bases and J by 2 bases, with 7 bases left in between. The CDR3 spans 13 residues. The CDR3 spells CAWSLGAYNEQFF. The CDR3 DNA is TGTGCCTGGAGTTTGGGAGCCTACAATGAGCAGTTCTTC.

This rearrangement joins TRBV9 to TRBJ1-4; possible D gene TRBD1, 6 bases. Germline V gene lookup returns CDR1 SGDLS and CDR2 YYNGEE. The length of the CDR3 is 16 residues. The V and J ends lost 3 bases and 8 bases respectively, with 20 bases between them. Here the CDR3 reads CASSAGGRHQGEKLFF. The CDR3 DNA reads as TGTGCCAGCAGCGCGGGGGGTAGGCATCAGGGGGAAAAACTGTTTTTT.

This chain connects TRBV18 to TRBJ1-6, with TRBD1 matching 9 bases. This CDR3 spans 15 amino acids. V was pared by 3 bases and J by 8 bases, with 5 bases of the junction left unmatched. From germline, CDR1 is KGHSH and CDR2 LQKENI. The CDR3 spells CASSPLGQGYSPLHF. The DNA for the CDR3 is TGTGCCAGCTCACCCCTGGGACAGGGCTATTCACCCCTCCACTTT.

This chain links TRBV5-5 with TRBJ2-1; the D gene is possibly TRBD1 (6 bases). This CDR3 contains 14 residues. V lost 0 bases and J 6 bases, leaving 10 bases between the germline ends. CDR1 and CDR2 from the germline V gene are SGHKS and YYEKEE (reference sequence). This chain's CDR3 is CASSLGGHPNEQFF. DNA for the CDR3: TGTGCCAGCAGCTTGGGGGGACACCCCAATGAGCAGTTCTTC.

The chain couples TRBV19 to TRBJ2-2; the match to TRBD1 covers 11 bases. With V trimmed by 4 bases and J by 7 bases, 8 bases remained unmatched. The germline V gene encodes CDR1 LNHDA and CDR2 SQIVND (reference sequence). The CDR3 spans 16 residues. As DNA, the CDR3 is TGTGCCAGTAGTAAGGACGGACAGGGGGCATACGGGGAGCTGTTTTTT. This codes for CASSKDGQGAYGELFF.

CDR3 nucleotide sequence: TGCGCCAGCAGCTTGGAGACAGGAAATTCACCCCTCCACTTT. It specifies CASSLETGNSPLHF. The chain recombines TRBV5-1 with TRBJ1-6; a possible D gene is TRBD1 (6 bases). Germline V gene data show CDR1 as SGHRS and CDR2 as YFSETQ. This CDR3 region has 14 residues. Trimming took 0 bases from V and 7 from J, leaving 8 bases between them.

This clone has only one observation. The gene calls are TRBV27 and TRBJ1-6, with 8 positions matching TRBD1. This CDR3 spans 14 amino acids. V lost 6 bases, J lost 8 bases, and 6 bases stayed unmatched. Germline CDR1 reads MNHEY; CDR2 reads SMNVEV (reference sequence). The CDR3 protein is CASSRDRGDSPLHF. As DNA, the CDR3 is TGTGCCAGCAGCCGTGACAGGGGCGATTCACCCCTCCACTTT.

V usage is TRBV11-2 and J usage is TRBJ2-1; 12 bases align to TRBD2. The CDR3 has 15 residues. Per the germline V gene, CDR1 is SGHAT and CDR2 is FQNNGV. V was clipped by 4 bases and J by 7 bases; unmatched bases: 5. In nucleotides, the CDR3 is TGTGCCAGCAGCTCCCGACTAGCGGGGGTTAATGAGCAGTTCTTC. Translating gives CASSSRLAGVNEQFF.

This chain uses TRBV28 with TRBJ2-7, with 7 bases matching TRBD1. The CDR3 extends over 16 amino acids. Germline V lookup: CDR1 MDHEN, CDR2 SYDVKM. V lost 5 bases, J lost 6 bases, and 16 bases stayed unmatched. CDR3 sequence reads: CASSPGRDRGVSEQYF. The CDR3 DNA reads as TGTGCCAGCAGTCCTGGTCGGGACAGAGGCGTTTCCGAGCAGTACTTC.

The V and J genes are TRBV19 and TRBJ1-1, with 9 bases matching TRBD1. Per the germline V gene, CDR1 is LNHDA and CDR2 is SQIVND (reference sequence). Trimming cost V 7 bases and J 7 bases; bases outside gene matches: 10. The CDR3 is made up of 14 amino acids. This CDR3 is CASTGRTGASEAFF. DNA for the CDR3: TGTGCCAGTACCGGAAGGACAGGGGCGAGTGAAGCTTTCTTT.

This chain links TRBV19 with TRBJ1-5, with 8 bases fitting TRBD1. The germline gives CDR1 LNHDA, CDR2 SQIVND (reference sequence). This CDR3 has 19 residues. V lost 5 bases, J lost 0 bases, and 15 bases stayed unmatched. The CDR3 is CASSPPGTGGTYSNQPQHF. CDR3 nucleotide sequence: TGTGCCAGTAGTCCACCCGGAACAGGGGGAACCTATAGCAATCAGCCCCAGCATTTT.

The chain uses TRBV11-2 and TRBJ2-7, with 10 bases lining up with TRBD1. With V trimmed by 0 bases and J by 2 bases, 10 bases remained unmatched. The length of the CDR3 is 18 residues. CDR1 SGHAT and CDR2 FQNNGV come from the germline V gene. The CDR3 protein is CASSLDLYGQGEAYEQYF. The DNA of the CDR3 is TGTGCCAGCAGCTTAGATCTTTATGGACAGGGGGAAGCCTACGAGCAGTACTTC.

In this sample, this clone turned up once. This chain links TRBV28 with TRBJ2-2; D is perhaps TRBD2 (5 bases). The germline CDR1 and CDR2 sequences are MDHEN and SYDVKM. V was clipped by 5 bases and J by 7 bases, with 20 bases between them. This CDR3 region has 16 residues. Written as DNA, the CDR3 is TGTGCCAGCAGTGTACCAGCAAGCCGGGATGGCGGGGAGCTGTTTTTT. Translating it yields CASSVPASRDGGELFF.